This is a list of T cell receptor beta chains from one sample in a study of identical twins. MiXCR, run by TCRdb on the 5' RACE reads, gives a single entry per CDR3 protein. The table lists more than 250,000 distinct CDR3 sequences, more than 6.5% of them singletons. The same sample was also used in a study of yellow fever vaccine responses in identical twins.

Sample: memory (CD45RO+) T cells sorted from blood. These receptor sequences come from a woman aged 18-29 years in good health. Each CDR3 is given with its conserved first and last residue.

cdr3_length	j_call	v_call	cdr3_aa
20	TRBJ2-6	TRBV28	CASSLYPPASGSTGANVLTF
13	TRBJ1-1	TRBV20-1	CSAPTGDGTEAFF
17	TRBJ2-7	TRBV7-6	CASSFLGGLAETYEQYF
15	TRBJ2-7	TRBV5-1	CASSFTTGGSYEQYF
17	TRBJ2-1	TRBV11-2	CASSLGLAGVLRVEQFF
12	TRBJ1-1	TRBV6-5	CASSHGDRRAFF
12	TRBJ2-1	TRBV10-3	CAIRRDKNEQFF
15	TRBJ1-1	TRBV29-1	CSVEGLGRAGNEAFF
14	TRBJ1-1	TRBV3-1	CASSQFGQQGDAFF
13	TRBJ2-1	TRBV24-1	CATSDFPGLGQFF
15	TRBJ2-1	TRBV7-9	CASSLGLAGGGEQFF
12	TRBJ1-1	TRBV6-5	CATGRPNTEAFF
14	TRBJ2-5	TRBV6-1	CASSPTGGLETQYF
12	TRBJ2-5	TRBV6-1	CASQGNGETQYF
18	TRBJ2-3	TRBV12-3/TRBV12-4	CASSLTLRSGMSTDTQYF
19	TRBJ2-1	TRBV5-1	CASSQQGQPRAVAGNEQFF
17	TRBJ2-1	TRBV4-1	CASSQGSTSGGYNEQFF
16	TRBJ1-3	TRBV5-5	CASSSMSFAPGNTIYF
11	TRBJ2-5	TRBV6-1	CASSELKTQYF
15	TRBJ2-1	TRBV5-1	CASSLAQGERDNRFF
13	TRBJ2-1	TRBV5-1	CASSFGTPNEQFF
15	TRBJ2-7	TRBV3-1	CASSPIIQGSVEQYF
13	TRBJ2-5	TRBV12-3/TRBV12-4	CASRGKGGETQYF
16	TRBJ1-6	TRBV13	CASSPSWARTNSPLHF
17	TRBJ2-3	TRBV19	CASSMAPAGGRTDTQYF
15	TRBJ2-2	TRBV2	CASSGLAGGTGELFF
17	TRBJ1-2	TRBV21-1	CASSKAPRGGASYGYTF
13	TRBJ2-3	TRBV7-2	CASSVERGDTQYF
15	TRBJ2-5	TRBV5-1	CASSLTDVSGETQYF
19	TRBJ2-2	TRBV12-5	CASGTAFVLGTDLGGELFF
15	TRBJ2-1	TRBV10-3	CAISDSGGVYNEQFF
14	TRBJ2-3	TRBV6-5	CASVRGQDPDTQYF
14	TRBJ2-2	TRBV2	CASRDTRNTGELFF
17	TRBJ1-1	TRBV14	CASRRIARGRENTEAFF
17	TRBJ2-7	TRBV21-1	CASSKRSSGTSSDEQYF
15	TRBJ1-4	TRBV10-3	CAISPWTGSNEKLFF
15	TRBJ2-1	TRBV5-1	CASSLGLFAYNEQFF
17	TRBJ2-2	TRBV28	CASSSLGTSPNTGELFF
13	TRBJ1-2	TRBV14	CASSHGIRGGYTF
12	TRBJ2-3	TRBV3-1	CASSQEGDTQYF
15	TRBJ2-3	TRBV6-4	CASSEEQGTADTQYF
13	TRBJ1-2	TRBV4-1	CASSQDQAYGYTF
13	TRBJ1-5	TRBV6-1	CASARESNQPQHF
15	TRBJ2-1	TRBV11-1	CASSLGDFPGGEQFF
17	TRBJ2-1	TRBV20-1	CSARWGDGGKGYNEQFF
15	TRBJ1-4	TRBV3-1	CASSQPPSGNEKLFF
17	TRBJ2-3	TRBV6-1	CASSQTATGLGTDTQYF
13	TRBJ1-2	TRBV20-1	CSAREGGAGGYTF